These 5 T cell receptor beta chains originate from one sample sequenced in a study of shared clonotypes between healthy human individuals. Using immunoSEQ multiplex PCR, the repertoire was profiled, and TCRdb retains in-frame clones only, with some absent. The sample lists more than 2 million clones; 90% to 95% were seen once. The specimen was naive CD4+ T cells sorted from blood. The subset was: CD45RA+ positively selected. These receptors were obtained from a man aged 18 to 29 in good health.

The chain has TRBV14 and TRBJ1-1; TRBD1 might be the D (5 bases). This CDR3 spans 14 amino acids. The V end lost 2 bases, the J end lost 1 base, and 8 bases lay between the germline ends. The V gene's germline CDR1 is SGHDN and CDR2 FVKESK. The CDR3 DNA reads TGTGCCAGCAGCCAACAGGGCCGGAACACTGAAGCTTTCTTT. Amino acid sequence: CASSQQGRNTEAFF.

Notes on this clone: Other DNA sequences in this specimen translate into the identical CDR3. J is TRBJ1-1 and V is TRBV18; no clear D gene. V was clipped by 2 bases and J by 2 bases, with 9 bases between them. From germline, CDR1 is KGHSH and CDR2 LQKENI. The length of the CDR3 is 14 residues. The CDR3 protein is CASSPTGLNTEAFF. In DNA form, the CDR3 reads TGTGCCAGCTCACCAACGGGCCTAAACACTGAAGCTTTCTTT.

CDR3 amino acids: CASSYRPAGGLINEQFF. The CDR3 nucleotides are TGTGCCAGCAGTTACAGGCCAGCGGGAGGGCTTATCAATGAGCAGTTCTTC. The rearrangement links TRBV27 to TRBJ2-1; TRBD2 matches 10 bases. The length of the CDR3 is 17 residues. The V and J ends lost 4 bases and 6 bases, in that order; junction bases with no gene match: 12. From germline, CDR1 is MNHEY and CDR2 SMNVEV (reference sequence).

The chain employs TRBV2 and TRBJ2-2, with D perhaps matching TRBD2 (5 bases). The CDR3 loop spans 16 amino acids. CDR1 is SNHLY, CDR2 FYNNEI, per germline. V was shortened by 4 bases and J by 0 bases, with 12 bases between the two germline ends. The DNA for the CDR3 is TGTGCCAGCAGTGTCAAAGCGGCGACGAACACCGGGGAGCTGTTTTTT. It yields the protein CASSVKAATNTGELFF.

The V gene is TRBV4-1, the J gene TRBJ2-7, with no clear D. V shed 2 bases and J shed 4 bases, with 15 bases lying between them. The CDR3 contains 15 residues. Germline V gene sequence: CDR1 MGHRA, CDR2 YSYEKL. CDR3 residues: CASSQNPRPEYEQYF. Written as DNA, the CDR3 is TGCGCCAGCAGCCAAAATCCGAGACCAGAATACGAGCAGTACTTC.